The clone carrying this TCR beta chain was detected a few times. Trimming removed 9 bases at V and 4 bases at J, with 13 bases between. This CDR3 has 12 residues. The V gene's germline CDR1 is LNHDA and CDR2 SQIVND (reference sequence). Per the authors' pipeline: Amplification of reference gene primers provided the estimated nucleated cell counts. Produced via immunoSEQ multiplex PCR; TCRdb's table is partial and in-frame only. The V and J calls and clone size are taken from that table; D and trimming were inferred from the DNA. The repertoire consists of over 130,000 clones, with over 80% occurring once and the leading ten covering over 9.5%. This sample stems from a study of blood T cell repertoires in COVID-19. Overall study: Nucleic acid was either cDNA or gDNA, and it came from T cells, B-cell-depleted T cells, or PBMCs.

The chain recombines TRBV19 with TRBJ2-7; possible D gene TRBD1, 6 bases. The material sequenced was peripheral blood. This TCR came from a man in his 60s with active or convalescent COVID-19. This chain's CDR3 is CASSGARYEQYF. CDR3 coding DNA: TGTGCCAGCTCAGGGGCGCGGTACGAGCAGTACTTC. Supplemented by reference TRBV19 and TRBJ2-7, the full variable domain reads DGGITQSPKYLFRKEGQNVTLSCEQNLNHDAMYWYRQDPGQGLRLIYYSQIVNDFQKGDIAEGYSVSREKKESFPLTVTSAQKNPTAFYLCASSGARYEQYFGPGTRLTVT.